Listed here are 3 T cell receptor beta chains from one sample, sequenced in a study of regulatory T cells in long-lasting Graves disease. Time point given: newly diagnosed GD, antithyroid drugs for less than 3 months. PBMC RNA was the source of the TCR library. Sequencing libraries for TCR beta were prepared with iRepertoire HTBI primers and Arm-PCR of CDR3 regions. MiXCR, applied by TCRdb to the multiplex PCR reads, yields one record per CDR3 protein. There are approximately 400,000 distinct CDR3 sequences in the sample; about an eighth occur only once, and approximately 20% lies in the top ten. The same sample was also used in a study of T cells in Graves' hyperthyroidism and ophthalmopathy.

The sample was peripheral blood mononuclear cells (PBMCs), taken at new diagnosis, from a patient treated with antithyroid drugs. Receptors originate from a young woman with Graves disease.

This clonotype was found many times. The V call is TRBV7-9, the J call TRBJ1-1; 7 nucleotides agree with TRBD1. The CDR3 loop spans 15 amino acids. V shed 5 bases and J 3 bases; nucleotides not matched to a gene: 9. Germline values: CDR1 SEHNR, CDR2 FQNEAQ (reference sequence). CDR3 DNA: TGTGCCAGCAGCCTCAGGGGGAGTGTGGACACTGAAGCTTTCTTT. Protein product: CASSLRGSVDTEAFF.

This clonotype was observed many times. The chain is built from TRBV9 and TRBJ1-6; D might be TRBD1 (5 bases). V lost 4 bases and J 9 bases, leaving 20 bases between the germline ends. Germline V gives CDR1 SGDLS, CDR2 YYNGEE. The CDR3 totals 16 residues. The CDR3 region is CASSLSMAGSSSPLHF. CDR3 nucleotides: TGTGCCAGCAGCCTTTCGATGGCAGGGTCGAGTTCACCCCTCCACTTT.

This clonotype was picked up many times. The chain is built from TRBV4-3 and TRBJ2-1; 16 bases line up with TRBD2. Germline V CDR1 and CDR2: LGHNA, YSLEER. CDR3 length: 17 amino acids. V dropped 3 bases and J dropped 7; count of bases not matched to a gene: 6. The CDR3 loop is CASSQSGLAGGFNEQFF. CDR3 coding DNA: TGCGCCAGCAGCCAGTCGGGACTAGCGGGAGGGTTTAATGAGCAGTTCTTC.